These 22 T cell receptor beta chains came from one sample sequenced in a study of cytomegalovirus exposure and HLA in healthy donors. 13 Jbeta primers and 60 Vbeta primers were used for the PCR. Sequencing was performed with immunoSEQ multiplex PCR; in TCRdb, only in-frame clones are kept and a portion is missing. The table records 100,000 to 150,000 clones, about 80% of them present only once. The source material was PBMCs. The receptors here all came from a man in his forties in good health and CMV-seronegative.

This clone was seen only once. The genes are TRBV2 and TRBJ1-3; D call uncertain. Between the trimmed V and J ends, which lost 3 bases and 3 bases, there was a span of 9 bases. CDR1 is SNHLY and CDR2 is FYNNEI in the germline V gene. This CDR3 is built from 14 residues. The DNA for the CDR3 is TGTGCCAGCAGTGAGGCCGGGGATGGAAACACCATATATTTT. As protein: CASSEAGDGNTIYF.

This CDR3 reads CASSPEGRDPYEQYF. The CDR3 bases are TGTGCCAGTAGTCCCGAGGGCCGCGACCCCTACGAGCAGTACTTC. V gene TRBV19 combines with J gene TRBJ2-7; a weak D match, TRBD2 (5 bases). Germline V gives CDR1 LNHDA, CDR2 SQIVND (reference sequence). The CDR3 is 15 amino acids. V was pared by 5 bases and J by 2 bases, with 16 bases between.

This CDR3 is CASSSQGYGYTF. DNA for the CDR3: TGTGCCAGCAGCTCCCAGGGGTATGGCTACACCTTC. This sequence joins TRBV5-8 and TRBJ1-2; D possibly corresponds to TRBD1 (6 bases). Germline CDR1 reads SGHTS; CDR2 reads YDEGEE. The CDR3 totals 12 residues. Trimming shortened V by 3 bases and J by 5 bases, and 8 bases separated the two germline ends.

CDR3: CASSVTGGGSADTQYF. The CDR3 nucleotides are TGTGCCAGCAGCGTAACAGGGGGGGGGAGTGCAGATACGCAGTATTTT. V gene TRBV7-9 combines with J gene TRBJ2-3; D perhaps matches TRBD1 (8 bases). From germline, CDR1 is SEHNR and CDR2 FQNEAQ (reference sequence). Trimming took off 5 bases at V and 4 bases at J, with 19 bases between the two ends. This CDR3 is built from 16 residues.

The rearrangement links TRBV28 to TRBJ2-5, with D possibly being TRBD2 (6 bases). The assigned J gene may be wrong: the sequence end matches TRBJ2-7 better. The CDR3 is 16 residues long. Germline V gene data show CDR1 as MDHEN and CDR2 as SYDVKM. The chain's CDR3 is CASSSMSGLPLYEQYF. The CDR3 DNA reads TGTGCCAGCAGCTCCATGTCGGGACTTCCGCTGTACGAGCAGTACTTC.

This chain joins TRBV2 and TRBJ1-1; tentatively, D is TRBD1 (6 bases). Between the trimmed V and J ends, which lost 7 bases and 0 bases, there was a span of 9 bases. CDR1 and CDR2 (germline): SNHLY, FYNNEI. This CDR3 comprises 13 residues. CDR3 nucleotide sequence: TGTGCCAGCAAGGGGGAGATGAACACTGAAGCTTTCTTT. Translation: CASKGEMNTEAFF.

This chain connects TRBV30 to TRBJ1-1, with a tentative D call TRBD1 (5 bases). V shed 0 bases and J shed 10 bases, with 15 bases lying between them. CDR1 is GTSNPN and CDR2 is SVGIG in the germline V gene (reference sequence). CDR3 length: 13 amino acids. The CDR3 spells CAWSVGPPGGAFF. Here the CDR3 DNA reads TGTGCCTGGAGTGTTGGACCCCCGGGGGGAGCTTTCTTT.

The chain couples TRBV6-5 to TRBJ1-5; TRBD1 matches 7 bases. Germline values: CDR1 MNHEY, CDR2 SVGAGI. The CDR3 sequence is 12 residues long. Losses at the gene ends were 8 bases for V and 2 bases for J; bases not matched to a gene: 0. The DNA of the CDR3 is TGTGCCAGCGGGACAGGCAATCAGCCCCAGCATTTT. As protein: CASGTGNQPQHF.

This clone was recorded only once. The gene calls are TRBV19 and TRBJ1-1; 7 bases map to TRBD1. This CDR3 is built from 12 residues. Trimming cost V 5 bases and J 7 bases; bases outside gene matches: 4. Germline values: CDR1 LNHDA, CDR2 SQIVND (reference sequence). The CDR3 nucleotides are TGTGCCAGTAGTCCACAGGGGAATGAAGCTTTCTTT. Residues: CASSPQGNEAFF.

The rearrangement joins TRBV7-2 to TRBJ2-1, with TRBD1 as a possible D gene (6 bases). CDR3 length: 14 amino acids. The germline CDR1 and CDR2 sequences are SGHTA and FQGNSA. Trimming shortened V by 5 bases and J by 5 bases, and 13 bases separated the two germline ends. CDR3 coding DNA: TGTGCCAGCAGCCCGAACAGGGCTGACAATGAGCAGTTCTTC. The encoded protein is CASSPNRADNEQFF.

V is TRBV7-6 and J is TRBJ1-1; 7 nucleotides match TRBD1. CDR1 and CDR2 from the germline V gene are SGHVS and FNYEAQ. The CDR3 is 15 amino acids. Germline trimming cut 5 bases from V and 0 bases from J; bases unmatched to any gene: 6. The CDR3 reads CASSPTTGVNTEAFF. The CDR3 region has the DNA TGTGCCAGCAGCCCCACCACAGGGGTGAACACTGAAGCTTTCTTT.

The chain links TRBV7-6 to TRBJ2-2, with 13 bases aligning to TRBD2. After removal of 6 bases from V and 3 bases from J, the junction contained 10 bases not matched to a gene. Looked up from germline, CDR1 is SGHVS and CDR2 is FNYEAQ. The CDR3 runs 18 residues. The CDR3 spells CASRPRATSGGDTGELFF. For the CDR3, the DNA is TGTGCCAGCAGGCCCCGCGCAACTAGCGGGGGGGACACCGGGGAGCTGTTTTTT.

The chain couples TRBV6-1 to TRBJ1-1; weak D call: TRBD1 (5 bases). V was pared by 4 bases and J by 4 bases, with 16 bases between. Germline assignment: CDR1 MNHNS and CDR2 SASEGT. The CDR3 sequence is 15 residues long. The CDR3 DNA is TGTGCCAGCAGTGCAGGGCGGGCGGGAAGCACTGAAGCTTTCTTT. It translates to CASSAGRAGSTEAFF.

The chain joins TRBV25-1 to TRBJ2-1; D perhaps matches TRBD2 (6 bases). V gave up 3 bases and J gave up 0 bases, with 15 bases separating them. CDR3 length: 17 residues. CDR1 and CDR2 from the germline V gene are MGHDK and SYGVNS. The CDR3 spells CASSDHGGKGSYNEQFF. The CDR3 region has the DNA TGTGCCAGCAGTGACCACGGAGGGAAGGGCTCCTACAATGAGCAGTTCTTC. Complete variable domain (other parts from reference TRBV25-1 and TRBJ2-1): EADIYQTPRYLVIGTGKKITLECSQTMGHDKMYWYQQDPGMELHLIHYSYGVNSTEKGDLSSESTVSRIRTEHFPLTLESARPSHTSQYLCASSDHGGKGSYNEQFFGPGTRLTVL.

The gene calls are TRBV9 and TRBJ2-5; D remains unclear. V lost 3 bases, J lost 5 bases, and 11 bases lay in between. Per the germline V gene, CDR1 is SGDLS and CDR2 is YYNGEE. This CDR3 spans 13 amino acids. The CDR3 bases are TGTGCCAGCAGCGATAGTGACTCGGAGACCCAGTACTTC. It yields the protein CASSDSDSETQYF.

This sequence joins TRBV4-1 and TRBJ2-3, with TRBD2 identical over 9 bases. This CDR3 has 16 amino acids. The V and J ends lost 0 bases and 2 bases, in that order; junction bases with no gene match: 3. The germline CDR1 and CDR2 sequences are MGHRA and YSYEKL. The CDR3 reads CASSQEAGGTTDTQYF. CDR3 bases: TGCGCCAGCAGCCAAGAGGCGGGGGGGACCACAGATACGCAGTATTTT.

The chain links TRBV19 to TRBJ2-2; 8 bases agree with TRBD1. J gave up 6 bases and V 10 bases, and 13 bases lay outside the gene matches. In germline, CDR1 is LNHDA, CDR2 SQIVND (reference sequence). CDR3 length: 15 amino acids. CDR3 nucleotide sequence: TGTGCCACAACCGTGGGCCAGGGGGCAGCCGGGGAGCTGTTTTTT. Translating gives CATTVGQGAAGELFF.

Written as DNA, the CDR3 is TGTGCCAGCAGATTACAGGGTGTGGGCCAGCCCCAGCATTTT. Protein: CASRLQGVGQPQHF. This chain joins TRBV6-5 and TRBJ1-5; tentative D call: TRBD1 (6 bases). From germline, CDR1 is MNHEY and CDR2 SVGAGI. The V and J ends lost 6 bases and 7 bases respectively, with 16 bases between them. The CDR3 runs to 14 residues.

This clone was counted a single time. The CDR3 nucleotides are TGTGCCAGCAGCTTAGGCCTAACCGCGCGACAGGGGGCGTCTGAGCAGTTCTTC. Its translation is CASSLGLTARQGASEQFF. J is TRBJ2-1 and V is TRBV13; the match to TRBD1 covers 10 bases. The CDR3 has 18 amino acids. Trimming cost V 0 bases and J 9 bases; bases outside gene matches: 14. CDR1 is PRHDT, CDR2 FYEKMQ, per germline (reference sequence).

V usage is TRBV7-9 and J usage is TRBJ2-2; D is uncertain. Per germline, CDR1 SEHNR and CDR2 FQNEAQ (reference sequence). Trimming stripped 7 bases from V and 0 bases from J, with 12 bases between. CDR3 length: 15 residues. The CDR3 sequence: CASTLVRTNTGELFF. CDR3 DNA: TGTGCCAGCACCCTGGTGCGAACGAACACCGGGGAGCTGTTTTTT.

This clone occurred a few times. J is TRBJ1-6 and V is TRBV28; tentative D call: TRBD1 (6 bases). The CDR3 has 13 residues. Germline CDR1 and CDR2: MDHEN and SYDVKM. Trimming took 5 bases from V and 9 from J, leaving 11 bases between them. The CDR3 DNA reads as TGTGCCAGCAGTACAGGGTCTTCTTCACCCCTCCACTTT. Its translation: CASSTGSSSPLHF.

The chain carries TRBV11-2 and TRBJ2-3; no definite D call. The CDR3 length is 13 residues. Germline CDR1 is SGHAT and CDR2 is FQNNGV. V was cut by 2 bases and J by 1 base, with 4 bases left in between. The CDR3 bases are TGTGCCAGCAGCTTAAGCCGCACAGATACGCAGTATTTT. It yields the protein CASSLSRTDTQYF.